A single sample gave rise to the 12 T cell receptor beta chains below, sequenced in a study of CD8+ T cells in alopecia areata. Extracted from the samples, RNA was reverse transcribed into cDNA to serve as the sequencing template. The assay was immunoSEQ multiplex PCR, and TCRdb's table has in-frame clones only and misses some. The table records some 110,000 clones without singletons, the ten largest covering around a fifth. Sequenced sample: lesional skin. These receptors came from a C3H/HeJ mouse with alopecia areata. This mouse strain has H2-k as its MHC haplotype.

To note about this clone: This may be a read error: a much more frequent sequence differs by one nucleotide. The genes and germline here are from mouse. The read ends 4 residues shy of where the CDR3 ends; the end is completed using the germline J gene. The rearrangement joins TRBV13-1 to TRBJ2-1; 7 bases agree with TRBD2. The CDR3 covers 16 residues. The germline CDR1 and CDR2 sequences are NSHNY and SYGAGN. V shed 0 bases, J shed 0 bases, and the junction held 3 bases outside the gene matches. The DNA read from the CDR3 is TGTGCCAGCAGTGATGCTGGGGGTTATAACTATGCT. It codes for CASSDAGGYNYA. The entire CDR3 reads CASSDAGGYNYAEQFF.

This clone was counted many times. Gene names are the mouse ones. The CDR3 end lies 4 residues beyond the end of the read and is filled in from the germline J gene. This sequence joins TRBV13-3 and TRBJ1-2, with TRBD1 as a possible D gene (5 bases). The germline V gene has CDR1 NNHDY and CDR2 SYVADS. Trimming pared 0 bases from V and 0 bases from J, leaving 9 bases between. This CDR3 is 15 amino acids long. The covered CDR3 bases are TGTGCCAGCAGTGATGAGACAGAAACAAACTCC. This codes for CASSDETETNS. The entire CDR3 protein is CASSDETETNSDYTF.

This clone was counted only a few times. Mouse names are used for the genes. The sequenced part of the CDR3 DNA is TGTGCCAGCAGTGCGCCCTGGGACAGCGCAGAA. Protein product: CASSAPWDSAE. The complete CDR3 reads CASSAPWDSAETLYF. The chain recombines TRBV13-3 with TRBJ2-3, with 7 nucleotides matching TRBD1. The read comes to an end 4 residues before the CDR3 does, leaving the germline J gene to fill in the end. Unmatched junction bases numbered 7, after V lost 3 bases and J lost 3 bases. The CDR3 is 15 residues long. Looked up from germline, CDR1 is NNHDY and CDR2 is SYVADS.

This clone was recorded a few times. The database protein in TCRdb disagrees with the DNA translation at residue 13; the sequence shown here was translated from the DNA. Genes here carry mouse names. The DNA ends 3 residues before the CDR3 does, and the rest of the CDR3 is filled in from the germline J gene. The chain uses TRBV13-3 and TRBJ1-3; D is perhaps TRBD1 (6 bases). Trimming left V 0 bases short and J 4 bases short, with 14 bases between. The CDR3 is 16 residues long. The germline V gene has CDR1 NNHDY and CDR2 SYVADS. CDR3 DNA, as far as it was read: TGTGCCAGCAGTGATGCATTTGGGGGGCGAGGAAATACG. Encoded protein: CASSDAFGGRGNT. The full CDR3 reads CASSDAFGGRGNTLYF. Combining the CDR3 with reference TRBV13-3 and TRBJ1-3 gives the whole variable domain EAAVTQSPRSKVAVTGGKVTLSCHQTNNHDYMYWYRQDTGHGLRLIHYSYVADSTEKGDIPDGYKASRPSQENFSLILELASLSQTAVYFCASSDAFGGRGNTLYFGEGSRLIVV.

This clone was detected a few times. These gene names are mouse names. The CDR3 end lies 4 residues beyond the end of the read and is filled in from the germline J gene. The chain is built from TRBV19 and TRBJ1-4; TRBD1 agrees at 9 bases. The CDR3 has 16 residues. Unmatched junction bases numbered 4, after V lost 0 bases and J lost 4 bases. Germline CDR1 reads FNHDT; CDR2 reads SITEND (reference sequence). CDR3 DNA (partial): TGTGCCAGCAGTATAGCTGCGACAGGGGGCAACGAA. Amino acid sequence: CASSIAATGGNE. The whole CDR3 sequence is CASSIAATGGNERLFF.

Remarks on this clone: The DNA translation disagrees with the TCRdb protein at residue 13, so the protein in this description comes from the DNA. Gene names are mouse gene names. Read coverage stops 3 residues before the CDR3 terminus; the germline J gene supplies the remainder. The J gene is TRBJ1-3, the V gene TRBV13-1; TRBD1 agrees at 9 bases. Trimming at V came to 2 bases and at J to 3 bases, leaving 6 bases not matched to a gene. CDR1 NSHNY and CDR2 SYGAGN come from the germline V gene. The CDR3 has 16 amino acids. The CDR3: CASSERGQGDGNTLYF. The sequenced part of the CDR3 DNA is TGTGCCAGCAGTGAAAGGGGACAGGGAGATGGAAATACG.

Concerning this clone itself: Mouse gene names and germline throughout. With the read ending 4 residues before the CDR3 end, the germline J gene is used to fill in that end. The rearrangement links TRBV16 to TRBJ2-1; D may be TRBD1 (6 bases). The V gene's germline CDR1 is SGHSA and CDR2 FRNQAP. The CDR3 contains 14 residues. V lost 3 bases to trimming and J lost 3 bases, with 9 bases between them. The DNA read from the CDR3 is TGTGCAAGCAGCTTCGGGACAATCTATGCT. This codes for CASSFGTIYA. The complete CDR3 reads CASSFGTIYAEQFF.

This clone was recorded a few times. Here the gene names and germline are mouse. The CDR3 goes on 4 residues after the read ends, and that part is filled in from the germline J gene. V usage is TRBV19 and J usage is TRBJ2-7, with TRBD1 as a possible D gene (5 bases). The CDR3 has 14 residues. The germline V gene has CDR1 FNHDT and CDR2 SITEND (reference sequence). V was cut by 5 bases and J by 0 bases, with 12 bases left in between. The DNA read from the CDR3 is TGTGCCAGCAGCCTAGACAGTAGCTCCTAT. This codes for CASSLDSSSY. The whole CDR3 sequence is CASSLDSSSYEQYF.

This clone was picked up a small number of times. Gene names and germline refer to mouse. Incomplete CDR3 DNA: TGTGCCAGCAGTGATGCGAATCAGGGGGAT. Its protein product is CASSDANQGD. The whole CDR3 protein is CASSDANQGDEQYF. V usage is TRBV13-1 and J usage is TRBJ2-7; 7 nucleotides agree with TRBD1. The CDR3 goes on 4 residues after the read ends, and that part is filled in from the germline J gene. The germline V gene encodes CDR1 NSHNY and CDR2 SYGAGN. The CDR3 has 14 amino acids.

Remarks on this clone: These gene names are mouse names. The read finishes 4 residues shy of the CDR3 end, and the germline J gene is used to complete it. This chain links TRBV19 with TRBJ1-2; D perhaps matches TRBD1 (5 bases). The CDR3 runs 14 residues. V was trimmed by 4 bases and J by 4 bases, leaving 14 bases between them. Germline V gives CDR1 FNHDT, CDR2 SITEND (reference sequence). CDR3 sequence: CASSPSGRASDYTF. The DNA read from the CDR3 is TGTGCCAGCAGTCCCTCAGGGCGGGCCTCC.

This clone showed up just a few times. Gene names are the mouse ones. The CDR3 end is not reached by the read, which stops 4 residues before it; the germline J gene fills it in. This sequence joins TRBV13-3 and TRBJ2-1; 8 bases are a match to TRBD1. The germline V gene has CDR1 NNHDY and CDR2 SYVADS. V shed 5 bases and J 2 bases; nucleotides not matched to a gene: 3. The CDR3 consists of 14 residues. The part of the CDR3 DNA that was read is TGTGCCAGCAGCTCGACAGGGGACTATGCT. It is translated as CASSSTGDYA. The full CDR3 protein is CASSSTGDYAEQFF.

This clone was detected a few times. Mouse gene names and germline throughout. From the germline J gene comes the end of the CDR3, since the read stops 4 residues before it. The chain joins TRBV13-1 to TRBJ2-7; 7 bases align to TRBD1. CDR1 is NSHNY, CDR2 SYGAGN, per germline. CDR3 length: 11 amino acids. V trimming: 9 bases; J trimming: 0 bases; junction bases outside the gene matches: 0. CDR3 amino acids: CATGGSYEQYF. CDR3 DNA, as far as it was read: TGTGCCACAGGGGGCTCCTAT.